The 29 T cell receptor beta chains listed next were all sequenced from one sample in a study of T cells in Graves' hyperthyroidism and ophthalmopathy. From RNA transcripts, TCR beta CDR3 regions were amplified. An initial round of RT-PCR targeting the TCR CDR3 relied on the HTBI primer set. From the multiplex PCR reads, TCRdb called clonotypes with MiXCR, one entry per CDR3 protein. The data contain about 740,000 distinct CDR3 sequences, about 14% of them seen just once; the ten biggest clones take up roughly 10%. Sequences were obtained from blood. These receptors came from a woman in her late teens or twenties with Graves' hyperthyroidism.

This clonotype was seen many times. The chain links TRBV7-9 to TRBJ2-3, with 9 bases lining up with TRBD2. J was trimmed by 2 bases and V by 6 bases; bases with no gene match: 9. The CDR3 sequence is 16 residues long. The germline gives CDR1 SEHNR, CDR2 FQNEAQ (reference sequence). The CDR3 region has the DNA TGTGCCAGCAGTCCTATGACTAGCGGTCTCACAGATACGCAGTATTTT. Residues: CASSPMTSGLTDTQYF.

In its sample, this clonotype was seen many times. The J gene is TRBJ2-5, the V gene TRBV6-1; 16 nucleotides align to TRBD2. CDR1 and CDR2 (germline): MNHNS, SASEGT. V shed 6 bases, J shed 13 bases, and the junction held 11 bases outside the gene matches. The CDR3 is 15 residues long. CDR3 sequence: CASRLPGLAGGEWYF. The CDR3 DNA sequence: TGTGCCAGCAGATTACCGGGACTAGCGGGAGGGGAGTGGTACTTC.

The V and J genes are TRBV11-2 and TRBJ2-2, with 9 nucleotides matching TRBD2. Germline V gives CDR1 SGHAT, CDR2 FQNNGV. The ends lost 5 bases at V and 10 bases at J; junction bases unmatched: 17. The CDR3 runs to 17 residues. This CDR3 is CASSTQMPRLAGSELFF. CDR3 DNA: TGTGCCAGCAGCACCCAAATGCCCCGGCTAGCGGGATCGGAGCTGTTTTTT.

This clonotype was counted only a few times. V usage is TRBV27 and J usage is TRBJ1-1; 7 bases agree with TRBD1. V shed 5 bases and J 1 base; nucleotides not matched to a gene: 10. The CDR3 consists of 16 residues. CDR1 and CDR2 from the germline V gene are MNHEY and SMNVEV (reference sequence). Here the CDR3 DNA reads TGTGCCAGCAGTCCCATACAGGGGTGGGAGAACACTGAAGCTTTCTTT. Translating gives CASSPIQGWENTEAFF.

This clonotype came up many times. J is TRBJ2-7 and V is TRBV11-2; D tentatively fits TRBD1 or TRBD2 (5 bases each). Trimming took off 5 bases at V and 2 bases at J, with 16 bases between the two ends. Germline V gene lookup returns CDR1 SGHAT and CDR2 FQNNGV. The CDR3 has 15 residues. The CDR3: CASSPGPFRTYEQYF. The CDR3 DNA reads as TGTGCCAGCAGCCCGGGGCCTTTTAGGACCTACGAGCAGTACTTC.

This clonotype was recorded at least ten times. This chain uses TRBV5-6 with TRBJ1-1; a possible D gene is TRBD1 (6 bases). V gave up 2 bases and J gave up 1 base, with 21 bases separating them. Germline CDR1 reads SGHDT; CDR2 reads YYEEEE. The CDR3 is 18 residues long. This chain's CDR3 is CASSFRTVSPKWNTEAFF. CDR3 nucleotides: TGTGCCAGCAGCTTCAGGACAGTTTCACCAAAATGGAACACTGAAGCTTTCTTT.

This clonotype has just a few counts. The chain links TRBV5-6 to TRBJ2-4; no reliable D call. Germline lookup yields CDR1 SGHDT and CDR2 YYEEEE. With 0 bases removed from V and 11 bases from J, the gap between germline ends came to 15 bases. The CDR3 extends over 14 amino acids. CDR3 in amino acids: CASSLVSTKDFQYF. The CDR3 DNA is TGTGCCAGCAGCTTGGTATCGACAAAAGATTTTCAGTACTTC.

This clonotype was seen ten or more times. The CDR3 is CASSLVTSPRDDTQYF. The CDR3 nucleotides read TGTGCCAGCAGCTTAGTAACCTCTCCGCGGGACGATACGCAGTATTTT. The chain employs TRBV11-2 and TRBJ2-3, with D perhaps matching TRBD2 (6 bases). The CDR3 has 16 residues. Per germline, CDR1 SGHAT and CDR2 FQNNGV. Trimming took off 1 base at V and 6 bases at J, with 17 bases between the two ends.

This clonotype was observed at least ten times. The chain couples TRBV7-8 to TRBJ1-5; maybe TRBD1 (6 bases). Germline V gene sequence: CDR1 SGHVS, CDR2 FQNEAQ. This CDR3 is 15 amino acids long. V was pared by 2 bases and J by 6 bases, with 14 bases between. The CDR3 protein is CASSLRGAVAQPQHF. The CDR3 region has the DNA TGTGCCAGCAGCTTACGGGGGGCGGTGGCTCAGCCCCAGCATTTT.

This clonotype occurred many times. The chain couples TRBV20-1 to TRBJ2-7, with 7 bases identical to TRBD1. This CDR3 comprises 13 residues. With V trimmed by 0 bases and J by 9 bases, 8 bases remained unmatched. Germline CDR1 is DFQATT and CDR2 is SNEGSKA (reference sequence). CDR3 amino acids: CSARELTGRRQYF. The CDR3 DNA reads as TGCAGTGCTAGAGAGCTGACAGGGCGACGGCAGTACTTC.

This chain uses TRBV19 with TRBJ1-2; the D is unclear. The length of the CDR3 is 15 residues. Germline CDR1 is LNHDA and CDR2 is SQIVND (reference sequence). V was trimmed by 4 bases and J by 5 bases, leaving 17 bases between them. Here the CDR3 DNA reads TGTGCCAGTAGTAAGTACACGGACTCATCTTATGGCTACACCTTC. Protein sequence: CASSKYTDSSYGYTF.

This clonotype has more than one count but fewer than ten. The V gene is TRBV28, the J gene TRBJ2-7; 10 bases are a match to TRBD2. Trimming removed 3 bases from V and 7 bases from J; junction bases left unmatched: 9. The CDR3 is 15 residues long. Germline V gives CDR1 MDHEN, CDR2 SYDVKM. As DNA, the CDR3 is TGTGCCAGCAGTTTGACCGGGACTAGCGTGGAAGAGCAGTACTTC. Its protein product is CASSLTGTSVEEQYF.

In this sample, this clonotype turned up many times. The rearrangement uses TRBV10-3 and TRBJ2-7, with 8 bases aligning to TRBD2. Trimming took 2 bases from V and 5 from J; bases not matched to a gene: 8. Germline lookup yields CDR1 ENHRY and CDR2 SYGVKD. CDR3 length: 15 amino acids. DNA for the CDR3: TGTGCCATCAGTGAGGGGAATAGCGGGATCCACGAGCAGTACTTC. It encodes CAISEGNSGIHEQYF.

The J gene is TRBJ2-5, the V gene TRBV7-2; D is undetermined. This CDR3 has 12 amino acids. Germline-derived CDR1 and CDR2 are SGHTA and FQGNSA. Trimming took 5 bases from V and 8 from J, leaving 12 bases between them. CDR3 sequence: CASSQEGSTQYF. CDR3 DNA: TGTGCCAGCAGCCAAGAAGGATCAACCCAGTACTTC. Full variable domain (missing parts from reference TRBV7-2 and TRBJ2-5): GAGVSQSPSNKVTEKGKDVELRCDPISGHTALYWYRQSLGQGLEFLIYFQGNSAPDKSGLPSDRFSAERTGGSVSTLTIQRTQQEDSAVYLCASSQEGSTQYFGPGTRLLVL.

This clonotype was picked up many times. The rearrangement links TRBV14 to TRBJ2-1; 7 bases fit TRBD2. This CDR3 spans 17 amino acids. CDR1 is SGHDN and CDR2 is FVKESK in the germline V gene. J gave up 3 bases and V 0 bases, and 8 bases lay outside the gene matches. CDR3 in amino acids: CASSQEGTGGYYNEQFF. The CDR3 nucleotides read TGTGCCAGCAGCCAAGAAGGTACGGGAGGTTACTACAATGAGCAGTTCTTC.

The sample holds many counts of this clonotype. The CDR3 nucleotides are TGTGCCAGCAGCTCCTTCCGAATACAGACCGGGGAGCTGTTTTTT. This translates into CASSSFRIQTGELFF. This rearrangement joins TRBV11-2 to TRBJ2-2; no reliable D call. Between the trimmed V and J ends, which lost 4 bases and 5 bases, there was a span of 14 bases. This CDR3 is built from 15 residues. The germline CDR1 and CDR2 sequences are SGHAT and FQNNGV.

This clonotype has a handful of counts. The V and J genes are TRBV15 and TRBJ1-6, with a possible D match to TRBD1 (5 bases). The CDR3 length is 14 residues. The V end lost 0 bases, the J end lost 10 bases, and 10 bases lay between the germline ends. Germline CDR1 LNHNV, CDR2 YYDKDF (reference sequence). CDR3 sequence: CATSRERGGSPLHF. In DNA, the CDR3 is TGTGCCACCAGCAGAGAACGGGGCGGCTCACCCCTCCACTTT.

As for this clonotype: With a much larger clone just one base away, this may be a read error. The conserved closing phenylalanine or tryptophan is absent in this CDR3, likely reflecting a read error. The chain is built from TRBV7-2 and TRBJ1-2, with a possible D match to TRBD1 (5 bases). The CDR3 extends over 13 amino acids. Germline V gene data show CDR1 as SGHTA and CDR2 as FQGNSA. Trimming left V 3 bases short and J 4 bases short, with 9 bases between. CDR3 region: CASSLGRVYGYTL. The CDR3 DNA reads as TGTGCCAGCAGCTTGGGACGAGTCTATGGCTACACCTTA.

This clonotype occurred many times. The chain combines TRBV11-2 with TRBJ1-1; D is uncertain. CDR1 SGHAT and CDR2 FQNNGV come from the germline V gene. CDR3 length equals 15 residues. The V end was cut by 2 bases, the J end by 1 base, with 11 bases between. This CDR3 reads CASSLRGIGNTEAFF. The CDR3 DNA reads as TGTGCCAGCAGCTTACGTGGGATAGGGAACACTGAAGCTTTCTTT.

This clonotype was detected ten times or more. Written as DNA, the CDR3 is TGTGCCAGCAGCGGACAGGGTGGTAGCGAGCAGTACTTC. Residues: CASSGQGGSEQYF. The V call is TRBV2, the J call TRBJ2-7; 8 bases line up with TRBD1. Germline-derived CDR1 and CDR2 are SNHLY and FYNNEI. The J segment lost 6 bases and the V segment lost 6 bases, leaving 7 bases of the junction unmatched. This CDR3 is built from 13 residues. The variable domain in full, with the rest retrieved from reference TRBV2 and TRBJ2-7, is EPEVTQTPSHQVTQMGQEVILRCVPISNHLYFYWYRQILGQKVEFLVSFYNNEISEKSEIFDDQFSVERPDGSNFTLKIRSTKLEDSAMYFCASSGQGGSEQYFGPGTRLTVT.

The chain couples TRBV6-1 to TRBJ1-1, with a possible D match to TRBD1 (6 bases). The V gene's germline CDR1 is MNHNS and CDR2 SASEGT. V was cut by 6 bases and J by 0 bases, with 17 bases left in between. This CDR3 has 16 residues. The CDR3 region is CASRGGGTPMNTEAFF. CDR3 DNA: TGTGCCAGCAGAGGAGGGGGGACCCCTATGAACACTGAAGCTTTCTTT.

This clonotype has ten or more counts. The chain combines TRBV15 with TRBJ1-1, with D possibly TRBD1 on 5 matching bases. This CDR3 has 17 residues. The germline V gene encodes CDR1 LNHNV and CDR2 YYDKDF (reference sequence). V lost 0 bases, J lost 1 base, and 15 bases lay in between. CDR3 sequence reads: CATSRDVGEHTNTEAFF. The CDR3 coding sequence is TGTGCCACCAGCAGAGATGTGGGGGAGCACACGAACACTGAAGCTTTCTTT.

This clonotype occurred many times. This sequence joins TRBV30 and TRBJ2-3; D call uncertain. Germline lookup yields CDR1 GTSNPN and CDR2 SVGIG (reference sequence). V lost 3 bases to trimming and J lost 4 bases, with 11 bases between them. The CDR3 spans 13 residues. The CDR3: CAWRATGADTQYF. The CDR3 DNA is TGTGCCTGGAGAGCTACCGGTGCAGATACGCAGTATTTT.

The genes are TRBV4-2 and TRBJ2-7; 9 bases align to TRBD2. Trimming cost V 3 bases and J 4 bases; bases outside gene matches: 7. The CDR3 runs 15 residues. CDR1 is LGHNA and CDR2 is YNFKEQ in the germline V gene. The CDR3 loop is CASSHLTSGHYEQYF. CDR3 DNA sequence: TGTGCCAGCAGCCATTTGACTAGCGGTCATTACGAGCAGTACTTC.

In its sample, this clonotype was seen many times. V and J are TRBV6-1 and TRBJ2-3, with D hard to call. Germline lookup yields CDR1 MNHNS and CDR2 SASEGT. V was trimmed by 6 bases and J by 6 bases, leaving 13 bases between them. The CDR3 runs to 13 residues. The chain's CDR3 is CASSSRPGDTQYF. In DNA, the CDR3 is TGTGCCAGCAGCTCCCGCCCCGGTGATACGCAGTATTTT.

The CDR3 region is CASSNETEAFF. The CDR3 DNA reads as TGTGCCAGTAGTAACGAAACTGAAGCTTTCTTT. The rearrangement links TRBV19 to TRBJ1-1; D remains ambiguous. Germline CDR1 is LNHDA and CDR2 is SQIVND (reference sequence). The V end was cut by 4 bases, the J end by 5 bases, with 5 bases between. The CDR3 is 11 residues long.

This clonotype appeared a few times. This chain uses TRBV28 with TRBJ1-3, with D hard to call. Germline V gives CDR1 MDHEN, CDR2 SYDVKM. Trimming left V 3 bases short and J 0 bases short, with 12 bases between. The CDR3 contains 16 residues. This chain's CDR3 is CASSLLRLISGNTIYF. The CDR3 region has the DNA TGTGCCAGCAGTTTGTTGCGGCTCATCTCTGGAAACACCATATATTTT.

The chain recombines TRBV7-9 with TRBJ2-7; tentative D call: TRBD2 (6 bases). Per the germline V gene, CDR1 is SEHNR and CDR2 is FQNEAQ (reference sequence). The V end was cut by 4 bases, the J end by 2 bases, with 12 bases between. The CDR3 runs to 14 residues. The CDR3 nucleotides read TGTGCCAGCAGCTCCGGGGGAGTGCCCTACGAGCAGTACTTC. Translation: CASSSGGVPYEQYF. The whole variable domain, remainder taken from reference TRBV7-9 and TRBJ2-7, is DTGVSQNPRHKITKRGQNVTFRCDPISEHNRLYWYRQTLGQGPEFLTYFQNEAQLEKSRLLSDRFSAERPKGSFSTLEIQRTEQGDSAMYLCASSSGGVPYEQYFGPGTRLTVT.

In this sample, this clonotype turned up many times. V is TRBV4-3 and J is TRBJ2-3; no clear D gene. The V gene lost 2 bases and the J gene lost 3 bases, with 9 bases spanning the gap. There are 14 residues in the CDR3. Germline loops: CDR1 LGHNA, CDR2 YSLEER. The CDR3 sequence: CASSQSPRTDTQYF. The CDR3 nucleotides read TGCGCCAGCAGCCAAAGCCCCAGAACAGATACGCAGTATTTT.